This TCR beta chain was documented in a study of cytomegalovirus exposure and HLA in healthy donors (dated 2017 in TCRdb). Background for the entire study: An earlier analysis of 550 to 700 of the donors reported 250 to 300 Gb of sequence data and 100 million to 140 million unique TCR beta sequences from about 200 million T cells. An early release that covered approximately 600 HLA-typed donors contained approximately 300 gigabases of sequencing data and 75 million to 100 million unique TCR sequences. Among the 398 genotyped donors, 81% belonged to the genetic ancestry cluster associated with self-reported Caucasian donors. The study was designed to test whether signatures of past pathogen exposure could be identified by cataloging public T cell receptors. The study profiled the T cell repertoires of under 850 subjects by immunosequencing and related them to cytomegalovirus serostatus. In addition to the first cohort of around 670 subjects, a separate validation cohort of under 150 different subjects was used. The study combined high-throughput TCR immunosequencing, statistical association of individual TCRs with disease status, and machine learning to predict cytomegalovirus infection status. To study patterns of TCR occurrence, a later analysis re-analyzed previously published TCR beta repertoires from several hundred donors and added high-resolution HLA genotyping. In the later analysis, no new phenotypic data were used to find candidate immune exposures; instead, reliance was placed on TCR beta sequences and their occurrence across donors. An earlier analysis of several hundred of the donors used high-throughput TCR beta sequencing to judge whether each TCR beta V gene segment behaved as functional or pseudogenic. Donor age, sex, ethnicity and CMV serostatus were compiled together with the repertoire data. Genome-wide SNP genotypes for about 65% of the roughly 670 donors were used in a later genetic analysis, which treated that subset as a discovery cohort. Every discovery cohort repertoire had been produced on one sequencing platform. Class I and class II HLA loci were covered by the typing at four-digit resolution. Typing coverage varied by locus: about 629-640 donors for A, B, C, DRB1 and DQB1; approximately 500 for DQA1; about 570 for DPA1; 400 to 480 for DPB1. Because of strong linkage in the cohort, roughly five DR-DQ haplotypes were treated as single units for association and clustering. Among several hundred genotyped donors of the cohort, an average of roughly 230,000 unique TCR beta nucleotide sequences was sequenced per donor, of which approximately 18% were non-productive. General conclusions and limits of the study: Across donors, most TCR sequences were observed very rarely, whereas some public TCRs were present in many individuals. The presence/absence analyses assumed that sequencing depth was roughly uniform across donors, and that assumption may not be true. According to a later analysis, most CMV-associated TCR beta chains appeared to be HLA-restricted, and the HLA associations seemed to be driven largely by CMV exposure. Strong co-occurrence of HLA alleles, especially DR and DQ, made assigning TCR associations to individual alleles difficult. In a later genetic analysis, fewer N-insertions in productive TCRs were reported among donors in an Asian-associated ancestry cluster than the approximately 710-donor mean. In this cohort, only TCR beta chains were sequenced, and detectable features were limited by the absence of alpha or paired-chain data. A cluster of highly shared sequence variants was judged likely to represent a technical artifact of the sequencing pipeline. For the cohort, immune exposure information was limited to CMV serostatus. According to a later analysis, TCR association rates differed among HLA loci, with DRB1 alleles showing the most associated TCRs and HLA-C alleles showing the fewest. A further reported finding was that TCR beta sequences accurately predicted the HLA-A and HLA-B alleles for most subjects in the first cohort. The authors suggested that the approach could potentially be generalized to other disease states and immunological phenotypes. Several of the top co-occurrence clusters appeared to be linked to parvovirus B19, influenza, CMV and Epstein-Barr virus, according to a later analysis. The earlier analysis of some 540 of the donors excluded roughly 17 rarely observed V segments, including chromosome 9 orphons, because counts were too low. A later genetic analysis associated a missense DCLRE1C variant with V-gene and J-gene trimming of TCR beta chains, and an independent cohort replicated the association. The study listed around 160 TCR beta chains as associated with cytomegalovirus. In a later analysis, HLA-associated TCR beta chains showed more clonal expansion and lower generation probabilities than non-associated chains that were equally common. Specific HLA alleles were associated with 15,000 to 20,000 TCR beta sequences at a false discovery rate of 0.05 in a later analysis. In an earlier analysis of over 550 of the donors, most TCR beta V segments were observed in productive rearrangements about 87% or about 30% of the time, broadly matching IMGT annotations. Linkage disequilibrium might explain the correlated functional status among segregating V segments, but an unknown experimental factor could not be excluded. In vitro tests confirmed that three of the cytomegalovirus-associated TCR beta chains recognize cytomegalovirus antigens. The classifier was reported to diagnose cytomegalovirus status with high specificity and sensitivity in both the original cohort and the validation cohort. HLA typing was unavailable for some donors at each locus, so association tests used only the typed subset.

The library was generated by the immunoSEQ multiplex PCR assay. For the multiplex PCR, a mixture combining 60 forward primers for TCR Vbeta segments and 13 reverse primers for TCR Jbeta segments was used. A multiplex PCR assay on genomic DNA amplified the CDR3 region of rearranged TCR beta genes. The amplified TCR beta libraries were sequenced on the Illumina HiSeq System as 87-base-pair reads. For the original study's pipeline: In a later analysis, tens of millions of unique TCR beta chains were counted across the roughly 670 repertoires, and some 10 million of these chains were shared by at least two donors. A nearest-neighbor algorithm error-corrected the raw reads and collapsed the reads into unique sequences, merging closely related sequences to remove PCR and sequencing errors. Alignment of CDR3 sequences to IMGT reference sequences was used to assign V, D and J gene segments. For a sequence to be retained, a match of at least six nucleotides was required to both a V gene segment and a J gene segment. Rearrangements were classified as productive when the CDR3 lacked stop codons and remained in frame with V and J, and all other rearrangements were classified as non-productive. CDR3 was defined according to IMGT convention as the region running from the second conserved V-encoded cysteine to the conserved J-encoded phenylalanine. The earlier analysis of some 580 of the donors excluded any sequence lacking an unambiguous match to a single V gene segment. An earlier analysis of several hundred of the donors called V segments functional above 56.7% productive rearrangements and segregating when the between-donor standard deviation exceeded 5%. A statistical classification framework was built for diagnosing cytomegalovirus status from the catalog of TCR beta chain sequences. A later analysis assigned V and J genes by comparing TCR nucleotide sequences with IMGT/GENE-DB human TR gene sequences. The TCRdist pipeline was used in a later analysis to assign CDR3 sequences and most-parsimonious VDJ recombination scenarios. In a later analysis, each TCR beta chain was defined by its CDR3 amino acid sequence together with its V-gene family, and reads without a unique V-gene family were excluded. A later analysis removed 550 to 700 highly shared, low-generation-probability nucleotide sequences to deal with suspected cross-contamination and a sequencing artifact. In a later analysis, a clonal expansion index was calculated for each public chain from normalized within-repertoire ranks of inferred template counts. A later analysis computed generation probabilities with a VDJ recombination model fitted to out-of-frame rearrangements, and checked the results against IGoR. Hypergeometric tests were used in a later analysis to score TCR-TCR, TCR-HLA and TCR-CMV co-occurrence, with a repertoire-size bias correction applied to the TCR pairs. In a later analysis, false discovery rates were estimated by permuting HLA or CMV assignments 20 times. In a later analysis, co-occurring TCRs were grouped using DBSCAN, and TCRdist sequence similarity was added for clustering within HLA-allele-positive subsets. Repertoires with fewer than 30,000 or more than 120,000 public chains, plus five repertoires with anomalous nucleotide sharing, were excluded from co-occurrence clustering. Held by TCRdb, this immuneACCESS table contains in-frame sequences only and omits some clones. Under half of the omission traces to an unresolved V gene where checked; the cause of the rest is unknown. Clone size and V and J calls were adopted from that table, with D and trimming inferred from the DNA. For this sample the table gives 95,000 to 150,000 clones, of which around 82% were detected only once. Jointly, the top ten make up approximately 11% of the sample.

For this clone: No antigen is known for it. There are no base qualities to consult, and no much larger clone falls within one base.

The cohort was made up of approximately 670 healthy bone marrow donors. Cohort members were all nominally healthy when sampled, although unrecorded immune exposures were likely present. The donor tested CMV seropositive and was one of the 289 seropositive cohort members. Every donor gave a peripheral blood sample, and the peripheral blood mononuclear cells from that sample were used for TCR beta sequencing. The Qiagen DNeasy Blood Extraction Kit was used to extract genomic DNA from the blood cell samples. Specimen: PBMCs. The clonotype originates from a man aged 30 to 45 in good health and CMV-seropositive.

The encoded CDR3 is CASWTAGGSPLHF. The DNA sequence reads TGTGCCAGCTGGACAGCAGGAGGCTCACCCCTCCACTTT. The receptor chain draws on TRBV6-5 and TRBJ1-6; tentative D gene TRBD1, with 6 bases matching. Via the germline V gene, CDR1 is MNHEY and CDR2 SVGAGI. The CDR3 starts with the cysteine, ends with the phenylalanine, and has 13 residues. Of all the DNA, just the CDR3 is kept, 39 bases in frame from base 1. V is pared back by 8 bases and J by 10 bases, with 15 bases lying between the germline termini.